The source of this T cell receptor (beta chain) is a study of T cells in Graves' hyperthyroidism and ophthalmopathy. Across 18 months, stable Graves' hyperthyroidism was marked by no progression to ophthalmopathy. Exclusion of a patient resulted from uncontrolled infection, other autoimmune disease, pregnancy or lactation. Clinical symptoms, serum thyroxine and TRAb, thyroid ultrasound and orbital computed tomography together formed the diagnostic basis. Source material for PBMCs was less than 12 ml fresh peripheral blood. TCR beta CDR3 region amplification was performed from RNA transcripts. First-round RT-PCR with HTBI primers amplified the TCR CDR3 region. Using its own MiXCR run on the multiplex PCR reads, TCRdb lists one record per CDR3 protein. The repertoire has fewer than 800,000 distinct CDR3 sequences, about 17% of them found once; the top ten carry roughly 8%. This clonotype was counted ten times or more.

Sample: blood. The receptor comes from a man between 18 and 35 years old with Graves' hyperthyroidism.

CDR3 nucleotides: TGCAGTGCTAGTTGGGTAGCGGGAGTACCAGATACGCAGTATTTT. Translating gives CSASWVAGVPDTQYF. The rearrangement links TRBV20-1 to TRBJ2-3, with 9 bases lining up with TRBD2. After removal of 3 bases from V and 4 bases from J, the junction contained 8 bases not matched to a gene. Germline V gene data show CDR1 as DFQATT and CDR2 as SNEGSKA (reference sequence). CDR3 size: 15 residues.